This paragraph covers one T cell receptor beta chain sequence. Its antigen is unknown. No base quality values were provided; no much bigger clone lies one nucleotide off. This sample is part of a study of cytomegalovirus exposure and HLA in healthy donors (dated 2017 in TCRdb). About the study as a whole: An earlier analysis of roughly 610 of the donors reported 276 Gb of sequence data and around 100 million unique TCR beta sequences obtained from about 200 million T cells. Roughly 320 gigabases of sequencing data and around 85 million unique TCR sequences made up an early release that covered 500 to 650 HLA-typed donors. Of the 300 to 500 genotyped donors, roughly 76% were placed in the genetic ancestry cluster associated with self-reported Caucasian donors. The study aimed to test whether cataloging public T cell receptors could reveal signatures of past pathogen exposure. The study used immunosequencing to profile the T cell repertoires of some 600 subjects and linked those repertoires to cytomegalovirus serostatus. In addition to the first cohort of approximately 650 subjects, a separate validation cohort of about 120 different subjects was used. High-throughput TCR immunosequencing, statistical association of individual TCRs with disease status, and machine learning were combined to predict cytomegalovirus infection status. To study patterns of TCR occurrence, a later analysis re-analyzed previously published TCR beta repertoires from 550 to 800 donors and added high-resolution HLA genotyping. The later analysis used no new phenotypic data to find candidate immune exposures, relying instead on TCR beta sequences and their occurrence across donors. In an earlier analysis of around 540 of the donors, high-throughput TCR beta sequencing was used to judge whether each TCR beta V gene segment behaved as functional or pseudogenic. Donor age, sex, ethnicity and CMV serostatus were compiled together with the repertoire data. A later genetic analysis used genome-wide SNP genotypes for about 55% of the 666 donors, treating that subset as a discovery cohort. All discovery cohort repertoires had been generated using a single sequencing platform. Class I and class II HLA loci were covered by the typing at four-digit resolution. Typing coverage varied by locus: about 620-640 donors for A, B, C, DRB1 and DQB1; approximately 560 for DQA1; approximately 610 for DPA1; about 450 for DPB1. Roughly 5 DR-DQ haplotypes were handled as single units for association and clustering, since linkage in the cohort was strong. Across around 400 genotyped donors of the cohort, an average of roughly 250,000 unique TCR beta nucleotide sequences per donor were sequenced, and roughly 18% of those sequences were non-productive.

V is cut by 0 bases and J by 2 bases, and the space between the germline ends is 13 bases. From the cysteine through the phenylalanine, the CDR3 covers 15 amino acids. Only the CDR3 DNA stays, 45 bases, in frame from base 1. Looking up the germline V gene (reference sequence) yields CDR1 GTSNPN and CDR2 SVGIG. The protocol used for the library was the immunoSEQ multiplex PCR assay. For the multiplex PCR, a mixture combining 60 forward primers for TCR Vbeta segments and 13 reverse primers for TCR Jbeta segments was used. A multiplex PCR assay on genomic DNA amplified the CDR3 region of rearranged TCR beta genes. The Illumina HiSeq System was used to sequence the amplified TCR beta libraries as 87-base-pair reads. In the authors' own workflow: A later analysis counted tens of millions of unique TCR beta chains across the 666 repertoires, and roughly 10 million of these chains were shared by at least two donors. A nearest-neighbor algorithm error-corrected the raw reads and collapsed the reads into unique sequences, merging closely related sequences to remove PCR and sequencing errors. Alignment of CDR3 sequences to IMGT reference sequences was used to assign V, D and J gene segments. Each retained sequence needed at least a six-nucleotide match to both a V gene segment and a J gene segment. Rearrangements were called productive when the CDR3 lacked stop codons and stayed in frame with V and J; all others were non-productive. Following IMGT convention, CDR3 was defined as the stretch from the second conserved V-encoded cysteine up to the conserved J-encoded phenylalanine. In an earlier analysis of approximately 500 of the donors, sequences lacking an unambiguous match to a single V gene segment were excluded. In an earlier analysis of approximately 500 of the donors, a V segment was called functional when productive rearrangements were above 56.7%, and segregating when the standard deviation between donors exceeded 5%. A statistical classification framework was built to diagnose cytomegalovirus status from the catalog of TCR beta chain sequences. V and J gene assignment, in a later analysis, came from comparing TCR nucleotide sequences with IMGT/GENE-DB human TR gene sequences. A later analysis assigned CDR3 sequences and most-parsimonious VDJ recombination scenarios with the TCRdist pipeline. A later analysis defined each TCR beta chain by its CDR3 amino acid sequence plus V-gene family, and excluded reads lacking a unique V-gene family. A later analysis removed roughly 590 highly shared, low-generation-probability nucleotide sequences to deal with suspected cross-contamination and a sequencing artifact. In a later analysis, a clonal expansion index was calculated for each public chain from normalized within-repertoire ranks of inferred template counts. Generation probabilities in a later analysis came from a VDJ recombination model fitted to out-of-frame rearrangements, and those results were checked against IGoR. In a later analysis, TCR-TCR, TCR-HLA and TCR-CMV co-occurrence was scored with hypergeometric tests, and a repertoire-size bias correction was applied to TCR pairs. A later analysis estimated false discovery rates by permuting HLA or CMV assignments 20 times. A later analysis grouped co-occurring TCRs with DBSCAN, adding TCRdist sequence similarity when clustering within HLA-allele-positive subsets. For co-occurrence clustering, repertoires with fewer than 30,000 or more than 120,000 public chains were excluded, along with a handful of repertoires with anomalous nucleotide sharing. As stored in TCRdb, this immuneACCESS dataset retains in-frame rearrangements with V and J assigned. A fraction of the clones does not appear; measured against another copy, unresolved V genes explain less than half of the discrepancy, and the remainder lacks a known reason. V and J calls and clone size are given by that table; D and trimming were obtained from the DNA. The sample table holds more than 200,000 clones, of which about 75% were seen once. The ten largest account for around 1.8% of the sample.

Findings and caveats that apply to the study as a whole: Because counts were too low, seventeen rarely observed V segments, including chromosome 9 orphons, were left out of the earlier analysis of some 640 of the donors. In vitro tests confirmed that three of the cytomegalovirus-associated TCR beta chains recognize cytomegalovirus antigens. Across donors, most TCR sequences were observed very rarely, whereas some public TCRs were present in many individuals. Roughly uniform sequencing depth across donors was assumed in presence/absence analyses, although this assumption may not hold. CMV serostatus was the only immune exposure information available for the cohort. The classifier was reported to diagnose cytomegalovirus status with high specificity and sensitivity in both the original cohort and the validation cohort. Specific HLA alleles were associated with more than 15,000 TCR beta sequences at a false discovery rate of 0.05 in a later analysis. Some IMGT-functional V segments, including TRBV6-2 and TRBV6-3, could not be told apart with the 87-base-pair reads, so those segments were excluded. Linkage disequilibrium might explain the correlated functional status among segregating V segments, but an unknown experimental factor could not be ruled out. Compared with equally common non-associated chains, HLA-associated TCR beta chains in a later analysis were more clonally expanded and had lower generation probabilities. In a later genetic analysis, fewer N-insertions in productive TCRs were reported among donors in an Asian-associated ancestry cluster than the approximately 710-donor mean. A later analysis found that most CMV-associated TCR beta chains appeared HLA-restricted, with HLA associations seemingly driven largely by CMV exposure. A further reported finding was that TCR beta sequences accurately predicted the HLA-A and HLA-B alleles for most subjects in the first cohort. A later analysis found that TCR association rates varied across HLA loci, with DRB1 alleles showing the most associated TCRs and HLA-C alleles the fewest. In a later analysis, several top co-occurrence clusters were reported to appear linked to parvovirus B19, influenza, CMV and Epstein-Barr virus. The study gave a list of about 160 TCR beta chains associated with cytomegalovirus. Only TCR beta chains were sequenced in this cohort, and the absence of alpha or paired-chain data limited detectable features. It was suggested by the authors that the approach could potentially be generalized to other disease states and immunological phenotypes. An association between a missense DCLRE1C variant and V-gene and J-gene trimming of TCR beta chains was found in a later genetic analysis and replicated in an independent cohort. Because HLA typing was missing for some donors at each locus, association tests included only the typed subset. When HLA alleles, especially DR and DQ, strongly co-occurred, TCR associations were difficult to assign to individual alleles. A group of highly shared sequence variants was considered likely to be a technical artifact of the sequencing pipeline. In an earlier analysis of 500 to 650 of the donors, most TCR beta V segments appeared in productive rearrangements about 87% or about 30% of the time, broadly matching IMGT annotations.

The cohort was made up of approximately 670 healthy bone marrow donors. At the time of sampling, all cohort members were nominally healthy, though unrecorded immune exposures were likely present. The donor tested CMV seronegative and was one of the 352 seronegative cohort members. Each donor provided a peripheral blood sample, and peripheral blood mononuclear cells were used for TCR beta sequencing. The Qiagen DNeasy Blood Extraction Kit was used to extract genomic DNA from the blood cell samples. The chain couples TRBV30 to TRBJ1-2; no D segment can be confidently identified. Sequenced sample: PBMCs. The receptor was derived from a man aged 18 to 29 in good health and CMV-seronegative. The DNA sequence is as follows: TGTGCCTGGAGTGTGGCAGGTCTTGGGAACTATGGCTACACCTTC. This yields the protein CAWSVAGLGNYGYTF.